This section outlines one T cell receptor beta chain sequence together with its context. There are 17 residues in the CDR3. V dropped 1 base and J dropped 4; count of bases not matched to a gene: 9. Germline CDR1 PRHDT, CDR2 FYEKMQ (reference sequence). This sample was taken from a study of cytomegalovirus exposure and HLA in healthy donors. The PCR employed 60 Vbeta primers together with 13 Jbeta primers. Using immunoSEQ multiplex PCR, the repertoire was profiled, and TCRdb retains in-frame clones only, with some absent. In total, the table holds approximately 140,000 clones. The sample taken for sequencing was PBMCs. The chain uses TRBV13 and TRBJ2-3, with 9 bases lining up with TRBD2. The TCR sequence derives from a woman aged 45-65 years in good health and CMV-seronegative. This CDR3 is CASSLALAGEWADTQYF. The CDR3 DNA follows: TGTGCCAGCAGCTTAGCCTTAGCGGGAGAGTGGGCAGATACGCAGTATTTT.